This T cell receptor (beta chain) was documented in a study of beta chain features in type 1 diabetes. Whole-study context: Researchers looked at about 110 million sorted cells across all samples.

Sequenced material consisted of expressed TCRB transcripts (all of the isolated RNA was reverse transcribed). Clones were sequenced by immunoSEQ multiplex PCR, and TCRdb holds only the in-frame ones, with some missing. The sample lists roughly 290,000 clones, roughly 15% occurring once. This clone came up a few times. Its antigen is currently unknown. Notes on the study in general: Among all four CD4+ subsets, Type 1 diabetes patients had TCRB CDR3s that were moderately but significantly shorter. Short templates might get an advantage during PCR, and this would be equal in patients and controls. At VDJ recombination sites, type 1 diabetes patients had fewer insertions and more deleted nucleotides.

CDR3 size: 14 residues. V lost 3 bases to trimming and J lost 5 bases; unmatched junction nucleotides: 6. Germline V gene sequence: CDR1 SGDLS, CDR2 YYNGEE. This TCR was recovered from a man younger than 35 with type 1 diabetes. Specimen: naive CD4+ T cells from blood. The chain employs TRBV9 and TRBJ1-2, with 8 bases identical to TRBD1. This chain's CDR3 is CASSGGQGIYGYTF. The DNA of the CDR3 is TGTGCCAGCAGCGGCGGACAGGGAATATATGGCTACACCTTC.